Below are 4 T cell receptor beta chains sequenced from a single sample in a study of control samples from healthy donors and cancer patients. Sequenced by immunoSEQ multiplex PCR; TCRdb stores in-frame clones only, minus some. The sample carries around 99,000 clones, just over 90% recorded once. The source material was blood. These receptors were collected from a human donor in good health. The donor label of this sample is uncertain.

Written as DNA, the CDR3 is TGCGCCAGCAGCCAAGATAAGGCGGGGGCCTACAATGAGCAGTTCTTC. Protein: CASSQDKAGAYNEQFF. The chain carries TRBV4-1 and TRBJ2-1; the match to TRBD2 covers 7 bases. The V gene end was trimmed by 0 bases and the J gene end by 2 bases; junction bases not matched to a gene: 4. The CDR3 runs 16 residues. The V gene's germline CDR1 is MGHRA and CDR2 YSYEKL.

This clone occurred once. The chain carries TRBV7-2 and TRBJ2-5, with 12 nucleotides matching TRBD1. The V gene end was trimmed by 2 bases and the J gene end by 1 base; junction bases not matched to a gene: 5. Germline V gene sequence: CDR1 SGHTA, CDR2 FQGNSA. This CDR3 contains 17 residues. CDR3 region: CASSLWGQGAVQETQYF. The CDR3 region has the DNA TGTGCCAGCAGCTTATGGGGACAGGGGGCCGTCCAAGAGACCCAGTACTTC.

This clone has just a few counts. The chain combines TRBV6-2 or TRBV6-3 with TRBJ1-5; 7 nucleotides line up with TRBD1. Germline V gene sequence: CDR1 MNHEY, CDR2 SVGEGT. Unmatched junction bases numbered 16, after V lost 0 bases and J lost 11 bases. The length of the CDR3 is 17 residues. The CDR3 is CASSYSELDRDFRSQHF. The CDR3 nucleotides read TGTGCCAGCAGTTACTCGGAACTTGACAGGGATTTTCGGTCCCAGCATTTT.

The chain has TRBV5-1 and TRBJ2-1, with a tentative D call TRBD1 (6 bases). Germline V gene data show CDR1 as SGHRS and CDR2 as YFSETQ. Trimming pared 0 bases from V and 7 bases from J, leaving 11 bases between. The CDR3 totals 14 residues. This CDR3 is CASSLDRAGNEQFF. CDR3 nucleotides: TGCGCCAGCAGCTTGGACAGGGCTGGGAATGAGCAGTTCTTC.